A selection of T cell receptor beta chains follows, all from one sample in a study of T cell repertoires in cytomegalovirus infection. Antigen specificity for these receptors is unknown. Each CDR3 protein is one row after TCRdb ran MiXCR on the reads. The sample gives 110,000 or so distinct CDR3 sequences, around 31% of which show up once; about 81% is in the top ten. The sample was CD8+ T cells from cultured PBMCs, taken from culture after CMV antigen stimulation. The source of these receptors is a human donor in good health (CMV status not recorded). Some clones in this sample may be carry-over from other donors' samples. The CDR3 runs from the conserved cysteine through the conserved F or W. Clone sizes are given selectively: once, few, many, or a class where the clone is expanded.

TRBJ2-1 NA TRBV25-1 CASSSSGPPYYNEQFF
TRBJ2-2 few TRBV7-6 CASTLPTGEDTGELFF
TRBJ2-7 few TRBV5-8 CASSYRETYEQYF
TRBJ2-5 NA TRBV7-4 CASSPPGVRETQYF
TRBJ2-1 many TRBV19 CASSHPGTYNEQFF
TRBJ2-3 NA TRBV27 CASSPAGLATDTQYF
TRBJ2-3 few TRBV2 CASEDNTDTQYF
TRBJ1-1 NA TRBV4-1 CASSQGGRGAWNTEAFF
TRBJ1-1 once TRBV7-3 CASSLTYRGGEAFF
TRBJ2-3 few TRBV7-8 CASSFRELKDRGSTDTQYF
TRBJ2-1 few TRBV6-2/TRBV6-3 CASSFGTNHNEQFF
TRBJ1-5 once TRBV7-6 CASSHQGPGGPQHF
TRBJ2-5 few TRBV12-3/TRBV12-4 CASSWAGGQETQYF
TRBJ1-2 NA TRBV12-3/TRBV12-4 CASSPPRRRGEGYTF
TRBJ1-1 NA TRBV27 CASSLGRVATEAFF
TRBJ2-1 NA TRBV27 CASSLTGGLEQFF
TRBJ1-3 NA TRBV7-9 CASSSNRQGGDGNTIYF
TRBJ2-5 many TRBV7-7 CASRVAGGQETQYF
TRBJ1-1 NA TRBV28 CASSQQGMNTEAFF
TRBJ2-2 NA TRBV27 CASSLGQGNTGELFF
TRBJ1-6 NA TRBV9 CASSEGGYQSSPLHF
TRBJ1-2 NA TRBV3-1 CASSQDQFAGGDYGYTF
TRBJ1-1 NA TRBV4-1 CASSQKGAVMNTEAFF
TRBJ1-1 NA TRBV12-5 CASGTSPGSAFF
TRBJ1-1 NA TRBV14 CASSQGLTNTEAFF
TRBJ2-7 NA TRBV12-3/TRBV12-4 CASSLRDPYEQYF
TRBJ1-2 few TRBV7-9 CASSSGVDGYTF
TRBJ1-6 few TRBV4-2 CASSQEAALYNSPLHF
TRBJ2-7 NA TRBV12-3/TRBV12-4 CASRPGAQDYEQYF
TRBJ2-7 NA TRBV4-1 CASSQERPADEQYF
TRBJ2-1 many TRBV5-4 CASSLGDGYNEQFF
TRBJ2-7 NA TRBV4-1 CASSQPGQGTYEQYF
TRBJ1-4 few TRBV27 CASSLSAGVGEKLFF
TRBJ1-4 NA TRBV15 CATSSLERSEKLFF
TRBJ1-2 NA TRBV6-6 CASMASYDYTF